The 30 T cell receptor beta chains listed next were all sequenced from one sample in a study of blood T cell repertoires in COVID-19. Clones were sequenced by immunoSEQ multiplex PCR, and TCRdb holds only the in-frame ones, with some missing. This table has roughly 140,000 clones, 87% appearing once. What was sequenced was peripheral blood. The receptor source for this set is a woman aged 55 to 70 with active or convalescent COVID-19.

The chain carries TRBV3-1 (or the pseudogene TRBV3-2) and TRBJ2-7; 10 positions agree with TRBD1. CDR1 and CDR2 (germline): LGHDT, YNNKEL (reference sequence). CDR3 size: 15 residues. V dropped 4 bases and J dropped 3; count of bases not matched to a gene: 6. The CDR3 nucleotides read TGTGCCAGCAGCCGGAGAAGGGACAGGGGCTACGAGCAGTACTTC. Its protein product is CASSRRRDRGYEQYF.

The CDR3 coding sequence is TGTGCCAGCTCACTAGGACAGGGGGAAACCTACGAGCAGTACTTC. Residues: CASSLGQGETYEQYF. This chain connects TRBV18 to TRBJ2-7, with 10 bases fitting TRBD1. Germline assignment: CDR1 KGHSH and CDR2 LQKENI. Losses at the gene ends were 4 bases for V and 2 bases for J; bases not matched to a gene: 5. This CDR3 is 15 amino acids long.

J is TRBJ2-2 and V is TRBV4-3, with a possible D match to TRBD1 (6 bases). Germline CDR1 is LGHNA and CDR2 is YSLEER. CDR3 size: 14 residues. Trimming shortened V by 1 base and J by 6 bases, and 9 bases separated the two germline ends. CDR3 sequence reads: CASSQGQVPGELFF. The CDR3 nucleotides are TGCGCCAGCAGCCAAGGACAGGTCCCCGGGGAGCTGTTTTTT.

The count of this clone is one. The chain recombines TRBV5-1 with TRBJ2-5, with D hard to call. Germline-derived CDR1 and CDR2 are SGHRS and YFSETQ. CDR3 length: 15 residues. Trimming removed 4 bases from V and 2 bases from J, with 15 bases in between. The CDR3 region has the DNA TGCGCCAGCAGCGAGGCCGCAAGTCCACAAGAGACCCAGTACTTC. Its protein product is CASSEAASPQETQYF.

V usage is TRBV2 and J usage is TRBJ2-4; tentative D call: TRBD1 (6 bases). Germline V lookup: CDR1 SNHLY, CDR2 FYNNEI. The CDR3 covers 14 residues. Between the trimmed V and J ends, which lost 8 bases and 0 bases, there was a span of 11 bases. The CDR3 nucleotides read TGTGCCAGCCGGGACACACTAGCCAAAAACATTCAGTACTTC. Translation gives CASRDTLAKNIQYF.

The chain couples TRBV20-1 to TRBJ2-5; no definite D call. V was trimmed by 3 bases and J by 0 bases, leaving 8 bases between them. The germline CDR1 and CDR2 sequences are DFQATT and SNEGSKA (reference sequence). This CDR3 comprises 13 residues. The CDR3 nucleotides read TGCAGTGCTAGTCTTCTGTACCAAGAGACCCAGTACTTC. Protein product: CSASLLYQETQYF.

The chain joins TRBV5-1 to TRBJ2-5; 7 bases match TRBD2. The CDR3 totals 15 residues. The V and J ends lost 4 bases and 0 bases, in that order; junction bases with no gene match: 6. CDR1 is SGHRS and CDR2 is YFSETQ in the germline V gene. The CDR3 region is CASSAAGHNQETQYF. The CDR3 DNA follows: TGCGCCAGCAGCGCAGCGGGGCACAACCAAGAGACCCAGTACTTC.

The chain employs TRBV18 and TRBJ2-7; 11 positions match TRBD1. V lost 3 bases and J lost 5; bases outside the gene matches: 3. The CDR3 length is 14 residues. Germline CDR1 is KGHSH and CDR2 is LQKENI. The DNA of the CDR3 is TGTGCCAGCTCACCCAGGGACAGGGGGGACGAGCAGTACTTC. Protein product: CASSPRDRGDEQYF. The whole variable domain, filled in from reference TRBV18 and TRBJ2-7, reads NAGVMQNPRHLVRRRGQEARLRCSPMKGHSHVYWYRQLPEEGLKFMVYLQKENIIDESGMPKERFSAEFPKEGPSILRIQQVVRGDSAAYFCASSPRDRGDEQYFGPGTRLTVT.

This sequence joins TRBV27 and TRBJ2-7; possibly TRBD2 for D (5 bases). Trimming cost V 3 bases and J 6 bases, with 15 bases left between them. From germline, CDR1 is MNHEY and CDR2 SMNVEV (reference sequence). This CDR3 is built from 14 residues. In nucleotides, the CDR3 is TGTGCCAGCAGTTTCGGACCTTTACTAGGCGAGCAGTACTTC. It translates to CASSFGPLLGEQYF.

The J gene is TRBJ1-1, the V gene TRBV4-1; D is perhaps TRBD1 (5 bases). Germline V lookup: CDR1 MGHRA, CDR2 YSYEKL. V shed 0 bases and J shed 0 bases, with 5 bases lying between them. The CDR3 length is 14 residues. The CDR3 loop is CASSQDRVNTEAFF. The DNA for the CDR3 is TGCGCCAGCAGCCAAGACAGGGTGAACACTGAAGCTTTCTTT.

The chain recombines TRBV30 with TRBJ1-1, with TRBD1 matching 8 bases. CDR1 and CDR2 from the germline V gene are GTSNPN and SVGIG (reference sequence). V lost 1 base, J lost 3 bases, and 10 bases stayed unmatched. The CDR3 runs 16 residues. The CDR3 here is CAWSGLGGTGHTEAFF. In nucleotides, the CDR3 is TGTGCCTGGAGTGGACTGGGAGGGACAGGACACACTGAAGCTTTCTTT. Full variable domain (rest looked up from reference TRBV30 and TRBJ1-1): SQTIHQWPATLVQPVGSPLSLECTVEGTSNPNLYWYRQAAGRGLQLLFYSVGIGQISSEVPQNLSASRPQDRQFILSSKKLLLSDSGFYLCAWSGLGGTGHTEAFFGQGTRLTVV.

The CDR3 region is CASSRPGTSGGAETQYF. Here the CDR3 DNA reads TGTGCCAGCAGTCGTCCCGGGACTAGCGGGGGGGCGGAGACCCAGTACTTC. The chain recombines TRBV2 with TRBJ2-5, with 16 bases lining up with TRBD2. After removal of 5 bases from V and 5 bases from J, the junction contained 8 bases not matched to a gene. The CDR3 contains 17 residues. The germline gives CDR1 SNHLY, CDR2 FYNNEI. Using reference TRBV2 and TRBJ2-5 for the parts outside the CDR3, the full variable domain is EPEVTQTPSHQVTQMGQEVILRCVPISNHLYFYWYRQILGQKVEFLVSFYNNEISEKSEIFDDQFSVERPDGSNFTLKIRSTKLEDSAMYFCASSRPGTSGGAETQYFGPGTRLLVL.

This CDR3 reads CASGSTYEQYF. CDR3 bases: TGTGCCTCTGGCAGTACCTACGAGCAGTACTTC. The gene calls are TRBV19 and TRBJ2-7, with D uncertain. CDR1 and CDR2 (germline): LNHDA, SQIVND (reference sequence). Trimming pared 11 bases from V and 2 bases from J, leaving 10 bases between. The CDR3 consists of 11 residues.

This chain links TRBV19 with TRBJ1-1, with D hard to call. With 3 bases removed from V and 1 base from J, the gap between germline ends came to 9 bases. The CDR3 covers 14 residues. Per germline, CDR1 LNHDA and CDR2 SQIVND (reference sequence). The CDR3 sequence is CASSMRAENTEAFF. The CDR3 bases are TGTGCCAGTAGTATGCGGGCAGAGAACACTGAAGCTTTCTTT.

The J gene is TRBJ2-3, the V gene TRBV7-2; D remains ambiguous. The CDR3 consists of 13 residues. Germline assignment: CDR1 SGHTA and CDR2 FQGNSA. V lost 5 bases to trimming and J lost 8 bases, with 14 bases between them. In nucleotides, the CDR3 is TGTGCCAGCAGCGCCGTCTGGCGCGGTACGCAGTATTTT. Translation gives CASSAVWRGTQYF.

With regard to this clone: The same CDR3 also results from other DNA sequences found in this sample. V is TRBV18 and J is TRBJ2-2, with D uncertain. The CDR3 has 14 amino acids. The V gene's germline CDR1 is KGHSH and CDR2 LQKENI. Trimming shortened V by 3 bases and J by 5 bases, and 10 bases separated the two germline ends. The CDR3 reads CASSPPGRTGELFF. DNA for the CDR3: TGTGCCAGCTCACCCCCAGGAAGAACCGGGGAGCTGTTTTTT. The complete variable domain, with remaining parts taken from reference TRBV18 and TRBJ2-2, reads NAGVMQNPRHLVRRRGQEARLRCSPMKGHSHVYWYRQLPEEGLKFMVYLQKENIIDESGMPKERFSAEFPKEGPSILRIQQVVRGDSAAYFCASSPPGRTGELFFGEGSRLTVL.

CDR3 amino acids: CASSKSTWPGEKLFF. The CDR3 DNA sequence: TGTGCCAGCAGCAAGTCGACGTGGCCGGGGGAAAAACTGTTTTTT. The J gene is TRBJ1-4, the V gene TRBV7-2; D is ambiguous. Trimming removed 5 bases at V and 8 bases at J, with 18 bases between. Germline V gene sequence: CDR1 SGHTA, CDR2 FQGNSA. This CDR3 spans 15 amino acids.

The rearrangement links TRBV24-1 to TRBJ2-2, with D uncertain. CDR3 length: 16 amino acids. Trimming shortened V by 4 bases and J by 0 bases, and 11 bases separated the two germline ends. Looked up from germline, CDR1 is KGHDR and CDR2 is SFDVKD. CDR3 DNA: TGTGCCACCAGTGACACCCGAGGCACGAACACCGGGGAGCTGTTTTTT. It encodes CATSDTRGTNTGELFF.

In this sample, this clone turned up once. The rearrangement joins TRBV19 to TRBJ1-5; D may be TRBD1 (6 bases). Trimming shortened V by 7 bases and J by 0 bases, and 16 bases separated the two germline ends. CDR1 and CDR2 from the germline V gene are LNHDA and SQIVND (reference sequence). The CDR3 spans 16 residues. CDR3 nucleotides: TGTGCCAGTACACACAGGGTGATTAATAGCAATCAGCCCCAGCATTTT. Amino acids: CASTHRVINSNQPQHF.

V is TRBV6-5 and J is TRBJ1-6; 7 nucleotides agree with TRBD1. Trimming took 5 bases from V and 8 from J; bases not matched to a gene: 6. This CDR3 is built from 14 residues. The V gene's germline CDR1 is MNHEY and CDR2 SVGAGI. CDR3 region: CASSRDRTYSPLHF. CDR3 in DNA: TGTGCCAGCAGTAGGGACAGAACTTATTCACCCCTCCACTTT.

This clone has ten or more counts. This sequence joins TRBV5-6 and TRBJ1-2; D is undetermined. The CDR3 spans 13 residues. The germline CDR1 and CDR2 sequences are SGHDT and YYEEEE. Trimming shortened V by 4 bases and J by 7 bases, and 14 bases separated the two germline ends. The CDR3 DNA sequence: TGTGCCAGCAGCCCACCCCAAGGAGGTGGCTACACCTTC. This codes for CASSPPQGGGYTF.

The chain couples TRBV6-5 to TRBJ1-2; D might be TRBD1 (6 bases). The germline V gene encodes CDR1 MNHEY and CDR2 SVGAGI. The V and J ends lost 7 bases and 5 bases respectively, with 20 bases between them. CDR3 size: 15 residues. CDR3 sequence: CASNEEGGLGYGYTF. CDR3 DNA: TGTGCCAGCAACGAGGAGGGGGGGCTCGGGTATGGCTACACCTTC.

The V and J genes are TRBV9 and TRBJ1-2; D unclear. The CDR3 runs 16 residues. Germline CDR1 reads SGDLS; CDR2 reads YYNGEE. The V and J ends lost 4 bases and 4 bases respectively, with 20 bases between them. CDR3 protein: CASSHNTRAGFYGYTF. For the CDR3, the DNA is TGTGCCAGCAGCCATAACACTAGAGCCGGGTTCTATGGCTACACCTTC. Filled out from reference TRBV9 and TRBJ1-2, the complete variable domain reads DSGVTQTPKHLITATGQRVTLRCSPRSGDLSVYWYQQSLDQGLQFLIQYYNGEERAKGNILERFSAQQFPDLHSELNLSSLELGDSALYFCASSHNTRAGFYGYTFGSGTRLTVV.

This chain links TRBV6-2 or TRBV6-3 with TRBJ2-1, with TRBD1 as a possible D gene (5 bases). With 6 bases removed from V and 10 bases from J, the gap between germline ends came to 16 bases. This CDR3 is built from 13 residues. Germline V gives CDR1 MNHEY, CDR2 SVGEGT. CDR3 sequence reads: CASSPLQGGEQFF. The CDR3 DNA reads TGTGCCAGCAGCCCCTTGCAGGGTGGCGAGCAGTTCTTC.

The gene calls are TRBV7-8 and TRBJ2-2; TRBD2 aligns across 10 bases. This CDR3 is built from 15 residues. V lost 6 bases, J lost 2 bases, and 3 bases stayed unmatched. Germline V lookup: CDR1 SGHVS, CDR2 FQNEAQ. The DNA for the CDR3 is TGTGCCAGCAGAATAGCGGGGGGCAACACCGGGGAGCTGTTTTTT. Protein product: CASRIAGGNTGELFF. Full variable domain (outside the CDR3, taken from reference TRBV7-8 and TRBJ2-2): GAGVSQSPRYKVAKRGQDVALRCDPISGHVSLFWYQQALGQGPEFLTYFQNEAQLDKSGLPSDRFFAERPEGSVSTLKIQRTQQEDSAVYLCASRIAGGNTGELFFGEGSRLTVL.

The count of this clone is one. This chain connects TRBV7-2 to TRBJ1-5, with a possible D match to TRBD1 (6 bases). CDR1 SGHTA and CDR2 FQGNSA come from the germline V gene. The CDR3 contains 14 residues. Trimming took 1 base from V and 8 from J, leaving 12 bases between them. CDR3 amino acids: CASSLVQGNKPQHF. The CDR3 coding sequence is TGTGCCAGCAGCTTAGTTCAGGGGAACAAGCCCCAGCATTTT.

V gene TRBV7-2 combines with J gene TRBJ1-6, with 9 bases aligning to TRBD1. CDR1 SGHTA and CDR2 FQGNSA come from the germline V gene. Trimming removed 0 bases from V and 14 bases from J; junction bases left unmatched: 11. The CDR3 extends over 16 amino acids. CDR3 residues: CASSLAGQGPSWALHF. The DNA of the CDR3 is TGTGCCAGCAGCTTAGCGGGACAGGGCCCTAGTTGGGCCCTCCACTTT.

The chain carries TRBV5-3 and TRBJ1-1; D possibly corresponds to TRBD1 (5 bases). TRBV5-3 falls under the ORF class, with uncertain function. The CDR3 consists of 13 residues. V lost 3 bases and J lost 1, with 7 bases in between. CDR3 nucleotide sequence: TGTGCCAGAAGCTGGACAAGGAACACTGAAGCTTTCTTT. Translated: CARSWTRNTEAFF.

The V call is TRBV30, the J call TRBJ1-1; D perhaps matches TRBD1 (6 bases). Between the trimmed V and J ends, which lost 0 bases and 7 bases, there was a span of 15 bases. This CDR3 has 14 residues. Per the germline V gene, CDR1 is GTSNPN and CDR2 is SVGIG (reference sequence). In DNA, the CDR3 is TGTGCCTGGAGTGTATGGCGGGGGCCTAGTGAAGCTTTCTTT. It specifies CAWSVWRGPSEAFF.

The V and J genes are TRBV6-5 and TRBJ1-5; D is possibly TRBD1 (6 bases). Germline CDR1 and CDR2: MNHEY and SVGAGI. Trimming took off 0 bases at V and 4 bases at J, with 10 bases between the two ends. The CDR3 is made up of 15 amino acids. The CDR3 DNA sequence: TGTGCCAGCAGTTACTCCTCGGACAGTAATCAGCCCCAGCATTTT. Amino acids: CASSYSSDSNQPQHF.